Listed here are 12 T cell receptor beta chains from one sample, sequenced in a study of T cell responses to AZD1222 COVID-19 vaccine (dated by TCRdb to the early 2020s). Libraries were prepared through the immunoSEQ multiplex PCR assay. TCRdb took this table from immuneACCESS and kept in-frame rearrangements with V and J called. Such tables lack part of the clones; where checked against another copy, unresolved V genes explain under half of the gap, and the rest is unexplained. The sample table shows approximately 140,000 clones, and 75% to 95% are seen once. The ten largest clones add up to 2.5% to 3% of the sample. The meaning of the sample's time point label: baseline before first vaccination. Sample treatment or condition, as interpreted from the label and publication: meningococcal conjugate vaccine given as trial control. The sample here was peripheral blood, taken on day 0 of MenACWY control vaccination. The receptors originated from an adult in good health.

The V gene is TRBV7-6, the J gene TRBJ2-2, with 10 nucleotides matching TRBD2. V shed 2 bases and J 7 bases; nucleotides not matched to a gene: 10. Germline V CDR1 and CDR2: SGHVS, FNYEAQ. This CDR3 is built from 17 residues. The CDR3 sequence: CASSLHPSGRDGGELFF. The CDR3 DNA reads as TGTGCCAGCAGCTTACACCCCAGCGGGAGGGATGGCGGGGAGCTGTTTTTT.

The V call is TRBV2, the J call TRBJ1-3; 8 nucleotides align to TRBD1. Germline V gives CDR1 SNHLY, CDR2 FYNNEI. Unmatched junction bases numbered 1, after V lost 1 base and J lost 2 bases. The CDR3 runs to 15 residues. CDR3 in amino acids: CASSEDRGTGNTIYF. The CDR3 nucleotides read TGTGCCAGCAGTGAAGACAGGGGGACTGGAAACACCATATATTTT.

This chain joins TRBV7-9 and TRBJ2-7; the D gene is possibly TRBD1 (6 bases). Between the trimmed V and J ends, which lost 4 bases and 6 bases, there was a span of 10 bases. The CDR3 runs to 12 residues. CDR1 is SEHNR, CDR2 FQNEAQ, per germline (reference sequence). The CDR3 nucleotides are TGTGCCAGCAGCTCACAGGGAGTCGAGCAGTACTTC. This translates into CASSSQGVEQYF.

V gene TRBV3-1 (or the pseudogene TRBV3-2) combines with J gene TRBJ1-1; D not resolved. Germline V CDR1 and CDR2: LGHDT, YNNKEL (reference sequence). CDR3 length: 14 amino acids. Trimming cost V 6 bases and J 1 base, with 12 bases left between them. This CDR3 is CASRVKAGNTEAFF. CDR3 sequence (DNA): TGTGCCAGCAGGGTGAAGGCTGGGAACACTGAAGCTTTCTTT.

The rearrangement joins TRBV24-1 to TRBJ2-3, with D possibly matching TRBD1 (5 bases). The CDR3 loop spans 16 amino acids. Germline V CDR1 and CDR2: KGHDR, SFDVKD. V was pared by 3 bases and J by 5 bases, with 17 bases between. CDR3 bases: TGTGCCACCAGTGATCCGCAAGCTGGGGCGGAAGATACGCAGTATTTT. Protein sequence: CATSDPQAGAEDTQYF.

The chain links TRBV4-1 to TRBJ2-1; D might be TRBD1 or TRBD2, each matching 5 bases. Germline CDR1 reads MGHRA; CDR2 reads YSYEKL. V shed 1 base and J shed 2 bases, with 12 bases lying between them. The CDR3 has 16 residues. CDR3 nucleotides: TGCGCCAGCAGCCAAGTGCCGGGACCAACCTACAATGAGCAGTTCTTC. Translation: CASSQVPGPTYNEQFF.

This chain uses TRBV15 with TRBJ1-5; D perhaps matches TRBD1 (6 bases). This CDR3 is built from 16 residues. Germline V gene sequence: CDR1 LNHNV, CDR2 YYDKDF (reference sequence). Deletions cut 0 bases from V and 1 base from J, with 10 bases between. CDR3: CATSRDRGFSNQPQHF. The CDR3 DNA follows: TGTGCCACCAGCAGAGATAGGGGGTTCAGCAATCAGCCCCAGCATTTT. Variable domain in full (rest from reference TRBV15 and TRBJ1-5): DAMVIQNPRYQVTQFGKPVTLSCSQTLNHNVMYWYQQKSSQAPKLLFHYYDKDFNNEADTPDNFQSRRPNTSFCFLDIRSPGLGDTAMYLCATSRDRGFSNQPQHFGDGTRLSIL.

This clone was seen only once. The chain joins TRBV6-5 to TRBJ1-1, with unresolved D. Trimming pared 7 bases from V and 1 base from J, leaving 16 bases between. The CDR3 sequence is 15 residues long. The germline V gene has CDR1 MNHEY and CDR2 SVGAGI. The CDR3 here is CASTSAAATNTEAFF. The CDR3 nucleotides read TGTGCCAGCACTTCGGCGGCAGCCACGAACACTGAAGCTTTCTTT.

The V call is TRBV30, the J call TRBJ2-3; 8 bases are shared with TRBD2. Unmatched junction bases numbered 10, after V lost 0 bases and J lost 5 bases. Germline CDR1 reads GTSNPN; CDR2 reads SVGIG (reference sequence). The CDR3 covers 16 residues. DNA for the CDR3: TGTGCCTGGAGTGTTGCGGGAGGCAATCTGGGAGATACGCAGTATTTT. Translated: CAWSVAGGNLGDTQYF.

The V gene is TRBV18, the J gene TRBJ1-4; unclear D gene. V was shortened by 6 bases and J by 5 bases, with 19 bases between the two germline ends. Germline CDR1 and CDR2: KGHSH and LQKENI. The length of the CDR3 is 16 residues. The CDR3 loop is CASSQNTRIKNEKLFF. The CDR3 DNA reads TGTGCCAGCTCCCAGAATACACGGATTAAGAATGAAAAACTGTTTTTT.

The gene calls are TRBV5-5 and TRBJ1-2, with 7 bases identical to TRBD1. From germline, CDR1 is SGHKS and CDR2 YYEKEE (reference sequence). Germline trimming cut 2 bases from V and 4 bases from J; bases unmatched to any gene: 5. CDR3 length: 14 residues. This CDR3 reads CASSLGQDLYGYTF. In DNA, the CDR3 is TGTGCCAGCAGCTTAGGACAGGACCTCTATGGCTACACCTTC.

V gene TRBV6-5 combines with J gene TRBJ1-2; D unclear. Trimming took off 6 bases at V and 5 bases at J, with 7 bases between the two ends. This CDR3 is built from 11 residues. Germline CDR1 is MNHEY and CDR2 is SVGAGI. The CDR3, as DNA: TGTGCCAGCAGGGGCGGTTATGGCTACACCTTC. It codes for CASRGGYGYTF.